The rows below give T cell receptor beta chains drawn from one sample of a study of shared clonotypes between healthy human individuals. The repertoire was sequenced with immunoSEQ multiplex PCR; TCRdb's copy has only in-frame clones and lacks some. The sample contains about 2.3 million clones, about 90% of which appear only once. The sequenced sample consisted of naive CD4+ T cells from PBMCs. These receptors were obtained from a man aged 18 to 30 in good health. Some clones in this sample may be carry-over from other donors' samples. Each CDR3 is given with its conserved first and last residue. D genes are given only for firm matches.

v_gene	j_gene	d_gene	CDR3aa	CDR3nt
TRBV5-1	TRBJ2-2	.	CASSLIVSGELFF	TGCGCCAGCAGCTTGATTGTCTCCGGGGAGCTGTTTTTT
TRBV9	TRBJ2-1	TRBD1	CASSRGQGNNEQFF	TGTGCCAGCAGCCGCGGACAGGGTAACAATGAGCAGTTCTTC
TRBV28	TRBJ2-1	.	CASSYRANEQFF	TGTGCCAGCAGTTACAGGGCGAATGAGCAGTTCTTC
TRBV9	TRBJ2-2	.	CASSVVSSGELFF	TGTGCCAGCAGCGTAGTCTCCTCGGGGGAGCTGTTTTTT
TRBV11-2	TRBJ2-1	TRBD2	CASSLIGLAGVDEQFF	TGTGCCAGCAGCTTAATTGGACTAGCGGGAGTGGATGAGCAGTTCTTC
TRBV29-1	TRBJ2-3	TRBD1	CSVVPGQGSTDTQYF	TGCAGCGTCGTCCCGGGACAGGGGTCCACAGATACGCAGTATTTT
TRBV5-4	TRBJ1-2	.	CASSFFSGGQGYTF	TGTGCCAGCAGCTTTTTCTCCGGGGGGCAAGGCTACACCTTC
TRBV6-1	TRBJ1-5	.	CASSANEHTAVHQPQHF	TGTGCCAGCAGTGCTAACGAACATACAGCGGTTCATCAGCCCCAGCATTTT
TRBV20-1	TRBJ2-1	.	CSASNMNEQFF	TGCAGTGCTAGTAATATGAATGAGCAGTTCTTC
TRBV11-2	TRBJ1-3	.	CASSFPSRAKRNTIYF	TGTGCCAGCAGCTTTCCAAGCCGGGCCAAGCGAAACACCATATATTTT
TRBV11-2	TRBJ2-7	TRBD2	CASSFSGRNLYEQYF	TGTGCCAGCAGCTTTAGCGGGAGGAACCTCTACGAGCAGTACTTC
TRBV6-1	TRBJ1-3	.	CASSEAAVGNTIYF	TGTGCCAGCAGTGAAGCGGCAGTAGGAAACACCATATATTTT
TRBV6-1	TRBJ2-7	TRBD1	CARSSGGVKNEQYF	TGTGCCAGGAGTTCAGGGGGCGTAAAAAACGAGCAGTACTTC
TRBV5-4	TRBJ2-7	.	CASSYRDGPYEQYF	TGTGCCAGCAGCTACCGGGACGGACCCTACGAGCAGTACTTC
TRBV6-5	TRBJ2-3	TRBD1	CASSWDRGTDTQYF	TGTGCCAGCAGTTGGGACAGGGGGACAGATACGCAGTATTTT
TRBV6-6	TRBJ1-2	.	CASRATDAYGYTF	TGTGCCAGCAGAGCGACAGACGCCTATGGCTACACCTTC